The 19 T cell receptor beta chains below all came from one sample that was sequenced in a study of CD8 T cells in ankylosing spondylitis. Points from the study as a whole: Ankylosing spondylitis blood seemed to carry a telltale TCR beta motif made of under ten highly homologous variants.

TCRdb recomputed calls from the 5' RACE reads with MiXCR, one row per CDR3 protein. The table shows roughly 470,000 distinct CDR3 sequences, with roughly 25% occurring only once. Their antigen targets remain unknown. The sample taken for sequencing was blood, either unsorted or a sorted T cell fraction (not recorded which). The receptors stem from a male donor with ankylosing spondylitis.

The sample holds a few counts of this clonotype. The V call is TRBV20-1, the J call TRBJ2-1; D possibly corresponds to TRBD1 (5 bases). CDR3 size: 13 residues. Germline V gene data show CDR1 as DFQATT and CDR2 as SNEGSKA (reference sequence). Trimming took off 0 bases at V and 8 bases at J, with 11 bases between the two ends. This CDR3 is CSARDPRVDEQFF. The CDR3 bases are TGCAGTGCTAGAGATCCCAGGGTCGATGAGCAGTTCTTC.

This clonotype was found a few times. The chain carries TRBV29-1 and TRBJ2-3; D is unclear. This CDR3 contains 11 residues. Germline V gene lookup returns CDR1 SQVTM and CDR2 ANQGSEA. The V end was cut by 4 bases, the J end by 5 bases, with 7 bases between. CDR3 sequence: CSVALIDTQYF. In DNA, the CDR3 is TGCAGCGTTGCACTCATAGATACGCAGTATTTT.

This clonotype was picked up a small number of times. The chain joins TRBV29-1 to TRBJ2-5; perhaps D is TRBD1 or TRBD2 (5 bases each). Germline loops: CDR1 SQVTM, CDR2 ANQGSEA. Trimming stripped 1 base from V and 5 bases from J, with 8 bases between. This CDR3 spans 12 amino acids. Here the CDR3 DNA reads TGCAGCGTTGAAGGAGGGACGGAGACCCAGTACTTC. Translation gives CSVEGGTETQYF.

This clonotype was counted at least ten times. V and J are TRBV7-9 and TRBJ2-2; the D is unclear. Germline V lookup: CDR1 SEHNR, CDR2 FQNEAQ (reference sequence). V gave up 3 bases and J gave up 4 bases, with 9 bases separating them. The CDR3 is 14 residues long. CDR3 DNA: TGTGCCAGCAGCTTTTTACCGGGCACCGGGGAGCTGTTTTTT. Its translation is CASSFLPGTGELFF.

In nucleotides, the CDR3 is TGCGCCAGCAGCCGGGGAGCGACGGACCCTAGCACAGATACGCAGTATTTT. Translation: CASSRGATDPSTDTQYF. The chain recombines TRBV5-1 with TRBJ2-3, with D possibly being TRBD2 (5 bases). V gave up 4 bases and J gave up 0 bases, with 18 bases separating them. CDR3 size: 17 residues. CDR1 is SGHRS and CDR2 is YFSETQ in the germline V gene.

This clonotype was detected only a few times. The CDR3 DNA is TGTGCCAGCCAACTAGCGGGAGTGGATACGCAGTATTTT. It translates to CASQLAGVDTQYF. The chain couples TRBV3-1 to TRBJ2-3, with 11 bases identical to TRBD2. The ends lost 8 bases at V and 6 bases at J; junction bases unmatched: 4. In germline, CDR1 is LGHDT, CDR2 YNNKEL (reference sequence). CDR3 length: 13 amino acids.

Only a few counts were recorded for this clonotype. The chain has TRBV18 and TRBJ2-5; D may match TRBD1 or TRBD2 (5 bases each). The CDR3 is 14 amino acids. The ends were cut back, 3 bases at V and 1 base at J, with 9 bases in the middle. Germline CDR1 KGHSH, CDR2 LQKENI. CDR3 loop: CASSPGRLQETQYF. Here the CDR3 DNA reads TGTGCCAGCTCACCGGGACGGCTCCAAGAGACCCAGTACTTC.

This clonotype has only a few counts. The CDR3 reads CASSHGQVNTEAFF. The CDR3 region has the DNA TGCGCCAGCAGCCACGGACAGGTGAACACTGAAGCTTTCTTT. This chain joins TRBV5-1 and TRBJ1-1; 7 positions agree with TRBD1. The CDR3 spans 14 residues. The ends lost 4 bases at V and 0 bases at J; junction bases unmatched: 3. In germline, CDR1 is SGHRS, CDR2 YFSETQ.

V and J are TRBV20-1 and TRBJ2-5, with 8 bases fitting TRBD2. CDR3 length: 13 residues. The V and J ends lost 6 bases and 5 bases, in that order; junction bases with no gene match: 8. Germline V gene sequence: CDR1 DFQATT, CDR2 SNEGSKA (reference sequence). Written as DNA, the CDR3 is TGCAGTGCACACGCAGCGGGAGCGGAGACCCAGTACTTC. It encodes CSAHAAGAETQYF.

This clonotype occurred many times. The chain's CDR3 is CSARDRGGYYGYTF. CDR3 sequence (DNA): TGCAGTGCCCGGGACAGGGGGGGATACTATGGCTACACCTTC. The chain carries TRBV20-1 and TRBJ1-2, with TRBD1 identical over 11 bases. The V segment lost 6 bases and the J segment 3 bases; nucleotides outside the gene matches: 6. Germline CDR1 reads DFQATT; CDR2 reads SNEGSKA (reference sequence). The CDR3 runs 14 residues.

This clonotype was found a few times. J is TRBJ2-2 and V is TRBV7-9, with a weak D call TRBD1 (6 bases). V lost 9 bases to trimming and J lost 6 bases, with 11 bases between them. Germline V CDR1 and CDR2: SEHNR, FQNEAQ (reference sequence). The CDR3 has 12 amino acids. The CDR3 sequence is CAREQGPGELFF. As DNA, the CDR3 is TGTGCCAGGGAACAGGGCCCCGGGGAGCTGTTTTTT.

This clonotype has more than one count but fewer than ten. The rearrangement joins TRBV6-1 to TRBJ2-3, with 8 nucleotides matching TRBD2. Losses at the gene ends were 2 bases for V and 4 bases for J; bases not matched to a gene: 11. The germline CDR1 and CDR2 sequences are MNHNS and SASEGT. This CDR3 contains 17 residues. The CDR3 reads CASSESGTSGHADTQYF. The DNA of the CDR3 is TGTGCCAGCAGTGAATCAGGGACTAGTGGGCACGCAGATACGCAGTATTTT.

This rearrangement joins TRBV4-2 to TRBJ1-1; D is unresolved. Trimming shortened V by 0 bases and J by 0 bases, and 17 bases separated the two germline ends. Germline V CDR1 and CDR2: LGHNA, YNFKEQ. This CDR3 comprises 18 residues. The CDR3 region is CASSQERSSELMNTEAFF. The CDR3, as DNA: TGTGCCAGCAGCCAAGAGCGAAGCAGTGAGCTTATGAACACTGAAGCTTTCTTT.

A few counts support this clonotype. This sequence joins TRBV6-2 or TRBV6-3 and TRBJ1-5; no reliable D call. The CDR3 is made up of 14 amino acids. Germline CDR1 MNHEY, CDR2 SVGEGT. The V end lost 5 bases, the J end lost 3 bases, and 11 bases lay between the germline ends. Here the CDR3 reads CASSNPGFNQPQHF. CDR3 nucleotide sequence: TGTGCCAGCAGTAACCCGGGATTCAATCAGCCCCAGCATTTT.

This clonotype showed up just a few times. The chain has TRBV6-5 and TRBJ1-5; D unresolved. There are 18 residues in the CDR3. V was clipped by 3 bases and J by 0 bases, with 18 bases between them. Per the germline V gene, CDR1 is MNHEY and CDR2 is SVGAGI. The CDR3 is CASSYVPPFTSSNQPQHF. The DNA of the CDR3 is TGTGCCAGCAGTTATGTCCCCCCTTTTACAAGTAGCAATCAGCCCCAGCATTTT.

The V gene is TRBV15, the J gene TRBJ1-1; 9 nucleotides align to TRBD1. V trimming: 3 bases; J trimming: 6 bases; junction bases outside the gene matches: 11. The length of the CDR3 is 16 residues. Per germline, CDR1 LNHNV and CDR2 YYDKDF (reference sequence). CDR3 in amino acids: CATSSGSGQGNPEAFF. The DNA for the CDR3 is TGTGCCACCAGCAGCGGCTCGGGACAGGGTAATCCTGAAGCTTTCTTT.

J is TRBJ1-2 and V is TRBV29-1; 8 bases align to TRBD1. CDR1 and CDR2 (germline): SQVTM, ANQGSEA. Trimming cost V 5 bases and J 4 bases; bases outside gene matches: 6. The CDR3 spans 13 residues. Here the CDR3 DNA reads TGCAGCGTTATACAGGGGGAGGTCTATGGCTACACCTTC. This translates into CSVIQGEVYGYTF.

The table lists this clonotype with a few counts. The rearrangement uses TRBV25-1 and TRBJ1-2; D ambiguous. V gave up 10 bases and J gave up 4 bases, with 22 bases separating them. Germline V CDR1 and CDR2: MGHDK, SYGVNS. There are 15 residues in the CDR3. CDR3 in amino acids: CATTPEDDTFYGYTF. DNA of the CDR3: TGTGCCACCACCCCCGAAGACGACACTTTCTATGGCTACACCTTC.

The chain couples TRBV10-2 to TRBJ1-4, with 10 bases matching TRBD1. This CDR3 comprises 14 residues. Germline loops: CDR1 WSHSY, CDR2 SAAADI. Trimming removed 6 bases from V and 9 bases from J; junction bases left unmatched: 7. CDR3 sequence reads: CASRGQGKEKKLFF. The DNA of the CDR3 is TGCGCCAGCAGGGGACAGGGGAAGGAAAAAAAACTGTTTTTT.